One sample yielded the 27 T cell receptor beta chains listed below, sequenced in a study of Ad26.COV2.S vaccination and SARS-CoV-2 variants. Treatment indicated: about 20 received Ad26.COV2.S at low or high dose, single or two shots; about 5 received placebo; per-sample allocation not given. Day 63 after the first injection of vaccine or placebo was the sampling time. Using immunoSEQ multiplex PCR, the repertoire was profiled, and TCRdb retains in-frame clones only, with some absent. The top ten clones hold around 3.3% of a sample with hundreds of thousands of clones, approximately 81% of them seen once. This material consisted of peripheral blood, taken in a trial of Ad26.COV2.S vaccine versus placebo. These TCRs come from a person between 18 and 65 years old who received the Ad26.COV2.S COVID-19 vaccine or a placebo.

The J gene is TRBJ2-2, the V gene TRBV27; maybe TRBD2 (5 bases). Per the germline V gene, CDR1 is MNHEY and CDR2 is SMNVEV (reference sequence). Trimming pared 4 bases from V and 6 bases from J, leaving 12 bases between. There are 14 residues in the CDR3. In DNA, the CDR3 is TGTGCCAGCAGTTCACCTCGGACTCCCGGGGAGCTGTTTTTT. Translating it yields CASSSPRTPGELFF.

Only one count was recorded for this clone. The chain is built from TRBV5-1 and TRBJ2-3; TRBD2 aligns across 11 bases. Germline V CDR1 and CDR2: SGHRS, YFSETQ. This CDR3 is 15 amino acids long. Trimming cost V 5 bases and J 4 bases; bases outside gene matches: 6. CDR3 nucleotides: TGCGCCAGCAGACTTAGCGGGGGGGCGGCAGATACGCAGTATTTT. Encoded protein: CASRLSGGAADTQYF.

The chain recombines TRBV7-9 with TRBJ2-7; 9 nucleotides agree with TRBD2. The V gene's germline CDR1 is SEHNR and CDR2 FQNEAQ (reference sequence). The CDR3 has 14 amino acids. With V trimmed by 3 bases and J by 1 base, 1 base remained unmatched. As DNA, the CDR3 is TGTGCCAGCAGCTTGGGACTAGCTTCCTACGAGCAGTACTTC. Translated, it gives CASSLGLASYEQYF.

Only one count was recorded for this clone. The chain carries TRBV10-3 and TRBJ2-1, with 12 bases lining up with TRBD2. After removal of 4 bases from V and 6 bases from J, the junction contained 4 bases not matched to a gene. Germline V CDR1 and CDR2: ENHRY, SYGVKD. CDR3 length: 15 residues. The CDR3 reads CAISGGLAGFNEQFF. In DNA form, the CDR3 reads TGTGCCATCAGTGGGGGACTAGCGGGTTTCAATGAGCAGTTCTTC.

This chain joins TRBV7-8 and TRBJ2-3, with D possibly being TRBD1 (6 bases). The CDR3 is 15 residues long. The germline CDR1 and CDR2 sequences are SGHVS and FQNEAQ. V lost 6 bases to trimming and J lost 6 bases, with 19 bases between them. CDR3: CASRRDTYRGDTQYF. CDR3 in DNA: TGTGCCAGCAGACGAGACACCTATAGGGGGGATACGCAGTATTTT. Full variable domain (remainder filled in from reference TRBV7-8 and TRBJ2-3): GAGVSQSPRYKVAKRGQDVALRCDPISGHVSLFWYQQALGQGPEFLTYFQNEAQLDKSGLPSDRFFAERPEGSVSTLKIQRTQQEDSAVYLCASRRDTYRGDTQYFGPGTRLTVL.

The J gene is TRBJ1-2, the V gene TRBV5-6, with a possible D match to TRBD1 (6 bases). Trimming pared 4 bases from V and 3 bases from J, leaving 13 bases between. Per germline, CDR1 SGHDT and CDR2 YYEEEE. This CDR3 comprises 14 residues. DNA for the CDR3: TGTGCCAGCAGCCCCTGGGGACAATACTATGGCTACACCTTC. This codes for CASSPWGQYYGYTF.

The chain links TRBV5-4 to TRBJ2-1, with 12 bases identical to TRBD2. Germline CDR1 and CDR2: SGHNT and YYREEE (reference sequence). CDR3 length: 17 residues. The V gene end was trimmed by 0 bases and the J gene end by 9 bases; junction bases not matched to a gene: 10. CDR3 sequence reads: CASSLASGRGSTGEQFF. CDR3 DNA sequence: TGTGCCAGCAGCTTGGCTAGCGGGAGGGGTAGTACCGGTGAGCAGTTCTTC.

The chain employs TRBV3-1 (or the pseudogene TRBV3-2) and TRBJ1-2, with a possible D match to TRBD1 (5 bases). The CDR3 has 15 amino acids. Trimming stripped 0 bases from V and 4 bases from J, with 12 bases between. Germline CDR1 LGHDT, CDR2 YNNKEL (reference sequence). CDR3 in amino acids: CASSQEGAGRYGYTF. Here the CDR3 DNA reads TGTGCCAGCAGCCAAGAAGGGGCAGGGCGCTATGGCTACACCTTC.

The chain recombines TRBV5-6 with TRBJ2-7, with D uncertain. The CDR3 extends over 11 amino acids. Germline V gives CDR1 SGHDT, CDR2 YYEEEE. Trimming shortened V by 4 bases and J by 7 bases, and 9 bases separated the two germline ends. CDR3 in DNA: TGTGCCAGCAGCATGGGGTTGGAGCAGTACTTC. Its protein is CASSMGLEQYF.

The chain joins TRBV9 to TRBJ2-7; the match to TRBD2 covers 11 bases. The germline V gene encodes CDR1 SGDLS and CDR2 YYNGEE. J lost 1 base, V lost 4 bases, and 4 bases had no gene match. This CDR3 comprises 15 residues. CDR3 loop: CASSPTSGGSYEQYF. In nucleotides, the CDR3 is TGTGCCAGCAGCCCTACTAGCGGGGGTTCCTACGAGCAGTACTTC. The full variable domain, in which reference TRBV9 and TRBJ2-7 provide the parts outside the CDR3, is DSGVTQTPKHLITATGQRVTLRCSPRSGDLSVYWYQQSLDQGLQFLIQYYNGEERAKGNILERFSAQQFPDLHSELNLSSLELGDSALYFCASSPTSGGSYEQYFGPGTRLTVT.

As regards this clone: Other DNA variants within this sample encode the same CDR3. This chain joins TRBV9 and TRBJ2-1; D gene ambiguous. V was shortened by 0 bases and J by 4 bases, with 5 bases between the two germline ends. The CDR3 spans 13 residues. The germline V gene has CDR1 SGDLS and CDR2 YYNGEE. The CDR3 nucleotides read TGTGCCAGCAGCGTAGCGGGTTACAATGAGCAGTTCTTC. This encodes CASSVAGYNEQFF.

The chain couples TRBV19 to TRBJ1-2; tentatively, D is TRBD1 (6 bases). The CDR3 covers 15 residues. With 3 bases removed from V and 5 bases from J, the gap between germline ends came to 16 bases. CDR1 LNHDA and CDR2 SQIVND come from the germline V gene (reference sequence). DNA for the CDR3: TGTGCCAGTAGTATCCCGGGGCAGGGGCGTTATGGCTACACCTTC. As protein: CASSIPGQGRYGYTF.

V is TRBV5-1 and J is TRBJ1-1; D gene uncertain. The CDR3 runs to 13 residues. Germline V gives CDR1 SGHRS, CDR2 YFSETQ. V lost 3 bases, J lost 3 bases, and 9 bases lay in between. CDR3 amino acids: CASSSPWDTEAFF. CDR3 coding DNA: TGCGCCAGCAGCTCCCCCTGGGACACTGAAGCTTTCTTT.

Comment on this clone: Within the sample, other DNA sequences also encode this same CDR3. CDR3 protein: CSVEDRDGRETQYF. For the CDR3, the DNA is TGCAGCGTTGAAGATCGTGACGGACGGGAGACCCAGTACTTC. The gene calls are TRBV29-1 and TRBJ2-5; unclear D gene. The V end was cut by 0 bases, the J end by 5 bases, with 13 bases between. The CDR3 sequence is 14 residues long. Germline values: CDR1 SQVTM, CDR2 ANQGSEA.

The genes are TRBV19 and TRBJ2-1; D unresolved. V was shortened by 6 bases and J by 3 bases, with 15 bases between the two germline ends. The germline gives CDR1 LNHDA, CDR2 SQIVND (reference sequence). The CDR3 spans 15 residues. Here the CDR3 DNA reads TGTGCCAGTAGCACCCCAACCGTAGGCTACAATGAGCAGTTCTTC. It codes for CASSTPTVGYNEQFF.

V is TRBV3-1 (or the pseudogene TRBV3-2) and J is TRBJ1-5, with D unresolved. Trimming removed 1 base from V and 5 bases from J, with 6 bases in between. Germline CDR1 reads LGHDT; CDR2 reads YNNKEL (reference sequence). This CDR3 has 13 amino acids. The chain's CDR3 is CASSQVRDQPQHF. The CDR3 DNA is TGTGCCAGCAGCCAAGTACGGGATCAGCCCCAGCATTTT.

CDR3 amino acids: CASIQGTGGNSPLHF. The CDR3 DNA is TGTGCCAGTATTCAGGGGACAGGGGGAAATTCACCCCTCCACTTT. The chain joins TRBV19 to TRBJ1-6, with 11 bases that match TRBD1. J lost 7 bases, V lost 7 bases, and 6 bases had no gene match. The CDR3 extends over 15 amino acids. Germline V lookup: CDR1 LNHDA, CDR2 SQIVND (reference sequence).

The CDR3 nucleotides are TGCAGCGTTGAGTCAGGGCCCTATGGCTACACCTTC. Its protein is CSVESGPYGYTF. The genes are TRBV29-1 and TRBJ1-2; D is perhaps TRBD1 (5 bases). The length of the CDR3 is 12 residues. The V and J ends lost 3 bases and 4 bases respectively, with 9 bases between them. CDR1 SQVTM and CDR2 ANQGSEA come from the germline V gene.

The J gene is TRBJ2-4, the V gene TRBV6-2 or TRBV6-3; 7 positions agree with TRBD2. CDR1 is MNHEY, CDR2 SVGEGT, per germline. The CDR3 covers 16 residues. V was clipped by 0 bases and J by 4 bases; unmatched bases: 6. The CDR3 DNA reads as TGTGCCAGCAGTTACTCGCTCGGGACTATGAAAAACATTCAGTACTTC. The encoded protein is CASSYSLGTMKNIQYF.

This clone showed up just a few times. The J gene is TRBJ1-5, the V gene TRBV27; unclear D gene. The CDR3 runs 17 residues. CDR1 MNHEY and CDR2 SMNVEV come from the germline V gene (reference sequence). The ends were cut back, 5 bases at V and 6 bases at J, with 23 bases in the middle. DNA for the CDR3: TGTGCCAGCAGTCTGGGTATCGCGGACCCTGCGGCTCAGCCCCAGCATTTT. Residues: CASSLGIADPAAQPQHF.

The chain combines TRBV27 with TRBJ2-7; 7 bases are shared with TRBD1. The germline V gene has CDR1 MNHEY and CDR2 SMNVEV (reference sequence). The CDR3 runs 18 residues. After removal of 5 bases from V and 0 bases from J, the junction contained 16 bases not matched to a gene. CDR3 coding DNA: TGTGCCAGCAGTCCAATCGGTAACCCCGGGACAGACTCCTACGAGCAGTACTTC. Amino acid sequence: CASSPIGNPGTDSYEQYF.

The chain combines TRBV5-6 with TRBJ2-2; 9 bases map to TRBD1. Germline-derived CDR1 and CDR2 are SGHDT and YYEEEE. Germline trimming cut 3 bases from V and 2 bases from J; bases unmatched to any gene: 2. The CDR3 has 15 amino acids. The CDR3 DNA follows: TGTGCCAGCAGCTGGGGACAGGGTAACACCGGGGAGCTGTTTTTT. Protein product: CASSWGQGNTGELFF.

V usage is TRBV19 and J usage is TRBJ1-4; a possible D gene is TRBD1 (6 bases). The CDR3 is 14 residues long. V dropped 11 bases and J dropped 6 bases, with 19 bases sitting between them. In germline, CDR1 is LNHDA, CDR2 SQIVND (reference sequence). The CDR3 loop reads CAGSRTGRDEKLFF. The CDR3 DNA sequence: TGTGCCGGCAGTCGAACAGGGAGAGATGAAAAACTGTTTTTT.

The chain is built from TRBV11-2 and TRBJ2-7, with D perhaps assigned TRBD1 or TRBD2 (5 bases each). CDR3 length: 16 residues. Germline loops: CDR1 SGHAT, CDR2 FQNNGV. V was shortened by 6 bases and J by 0 bases, with 18 bases between the two germline ends. The CDR3 protein is CASSPTRGSYSYEQYF. The CDR3 bases are TGTGCCAGCAGTCCTACTCGGGGCAGTTACTCCTACGAGCAGTACTTC.

The V call is TRBV29-1, the J call TRBJ2-1, with a possible D match to TRBD2 (5 bases). This CDR3 is 15 amino acids long. Germline loops: CDR1 SQVTM, CDR2 ANQGSEA. V shed 4 bases and J shed 2 bases, with 15 bases lying between them. The CDR3 DNA follows: TGCAGCGTTGGGGGAGAGGGTGTGACCTACAATGAGCAGTTCTTC. This codes for CSVGGEGVTYNEQFF.

The chain recombines TRBV5-1 with TRBJ2-6; 9 bases are shared with TRBD1. CDR3 length: 16 residues. Germline V gene data show CDR1 as SGHRS and CDR2 as YFSETQ. J lost 4 bases, V lost 0 bases, and 2 bases had no gene match. The CDR3 nucleotides read TGCGCCAGCAGCTTGGGGGACAGGGACGGGGCCAACGTCCTGACTTTC. Protein sequence: CASSLGDRDGANVLTF.

This chain connects TRBV19 to TRBJ2-5; 10 bases agree with TRBD1. The CDR3 sequence is 14 residues long. Germline V lookup: CDR1 LNHDA, CDR2 SQIVND (reference sequence). Losses at the gene ends were 5 bases for V and 4 bases for J; bases not matched to a gene: 4. The CDR3 here is CASSFRQGAETQYF. CDR3 DNA: TGTGCCAGTAGTTTCCGACAGGGGGCAGAGACCCAGTACTTC.